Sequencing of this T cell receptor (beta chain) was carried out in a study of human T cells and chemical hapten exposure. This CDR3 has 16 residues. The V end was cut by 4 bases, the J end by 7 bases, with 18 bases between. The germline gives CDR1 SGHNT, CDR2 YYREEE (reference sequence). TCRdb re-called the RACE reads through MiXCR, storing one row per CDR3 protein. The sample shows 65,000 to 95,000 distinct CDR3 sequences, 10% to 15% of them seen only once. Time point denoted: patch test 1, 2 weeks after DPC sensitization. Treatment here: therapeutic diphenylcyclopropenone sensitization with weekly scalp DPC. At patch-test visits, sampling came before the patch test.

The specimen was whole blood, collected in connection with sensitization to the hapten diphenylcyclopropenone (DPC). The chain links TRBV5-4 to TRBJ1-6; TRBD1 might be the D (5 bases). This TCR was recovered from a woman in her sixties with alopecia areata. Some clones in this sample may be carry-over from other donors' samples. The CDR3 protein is CASSPGGREGNSPLHF. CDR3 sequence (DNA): TGTGCCAGCAGCCCTGGGGGTAGGGAGGGAAATTCACCCCTCCACTTT.